The clone carrying this T cell receptor (beta chain) was counted many times. Its antigen is not identified. TCR alpha and beta CDR3 regions were amplified from RNA using iRepertoire nested multiplex PCR. One-step reverse transcription and amplification started from roughly 100-400 ng of tissue mRNA or PBMC total RNA. From the multiplex PCR reads, TCRdb called clonotypes with MiXCR, one entry per CDR3 protein. The table lists 6,000 or so distinct CDR3 sequences, about 28% of them singletons. This sample is drawn from a study of glioma-infiltrating T cells. Overall study results and limits: Very few CDR3 sequences were shared between tissue and blood. Tissue-blood divergence was below expectation in non-neoplastic patients, above in gliomas.

The sequencing input was glioma tissue, nonneoplastic brain tissue, or PBMCs (not recorded which). This receptor was obtained from a human donor with low-grade glioma or glioblastoma, undergoing nonglioma brain surgery, or in good health (not recorded which).

DNA for the CDR3: TGTGCCAGCAGCGAGACGGTGAATTCACCCCTCCACTTT. Residues: CASSETVNSPLHF. The gene calls are TRBV7-2 and TRBJ1-6; D is undetermined. Trimming removed 5 bases from V and 7 bases from J, with 9 bases in between. The CDR3 contains 13 residues. Per the germline V gene, CDR1 is SGHTA and CDR2 is FQGNSA.